The clone carrying this T cell receptor (beta chain) has ten or more counts. Its antigen remains unidentified. The TCRbeta library was prepared with unique molecular identifiers. MiXCR, run by TCRdb on the PCR reads, gives a single entry per CDR3 protein. The data contain about 300,000 distinct CDR3 sequences, nearly 8% of them singletons. The data were obtained in a study of T-cell reconstitution after alpha-beta-depleted transplantation in children. Notes on the study in general: Day-60 TCRbeta diversity that was high in some patients was derived from surviving recipient T cells and thymic progenitors. About two months after transplant, alpha-beta T cells reportedly came from several hundred expanded graft clones. Newly produced T cells mostly provided counts and TCRbeta diversity after one year, as hyperexpanded clones declined.

Sample: peripheral blood, taken 360 days after TCRalphabeta/CD19-depleted stem cell transplant. The TCR comes from a female patient between 2 and 15 years old who had a stem cell transplant for Fanconi anemia, so the T cells may come from the graft donor.

Written as DNA, the CDR3 is TGTGCCATCAGTGAAGCCGGGGAGCTGTTTTTT. This encodes CAISEAGELFF. The V and J genes are TRBV10-3 and TRBJ2-2; D remains ambiguous. The ends were cut back, 3 bases at V and 6 bases at J, with 2 bases in the middle. The CDR3 contains 11 residues. CDR1 is ENHRY, CDR2 SYGVKD, per germline.